This entry lists 6 T cell receptor beta chains sequenced from one sample in a study of blood T cell repertoires in COVID-19 (dated by TCRdb to about 2020). The library was obtained by the immunoSEQ multiplex PCR assay. Held by TCRdb, this immuneACCESS table contains in-frame sequences only and omits some clones. Under half of the omission traces to an unresolved V gene where checked; the cause of the rest is unknown. This sample gives 300,000 to 350,000 clones in total; roughly 90% of them show up just once. Of the sample, approximately 0.93% is held by the ten largest clones. The sequencing input was PBMCs or T cells enriched from blood (not recorded which). These TCRs come from a woman younger than 45 who had been exposed to COVID-19.

The genes are TRBV11-3 and TRBJ2-5, with TRBD2 identical over 8 bases. V lost 5 bases, J lost 5 bases, and 19 bases stayed unmatched. The CDR3 covers 18 residues. Per germline, CDR1 SGHNT and CDR2 YENEEA. CDR3 region: CASSLLDFGGRPRETQYF. DNA for the CDR3: TGTGCCAGCAGCCTACTTGACTTTGGCGGGAGGCCACGGGAGACCCAGTACTTC.

The chain combines TRBV28 with TRBJ2-6; the D is unclear. The CDR3 totals 15 residues. Per the germline V gene, CDR1 is MDHEN and CDR2 is SYDVKM. V lost 4 bases and J lost 4, with 11 bases in between. CDR3 coding DNA: TGTGCCAGCAGTTACGCCTCCGCGGGGGCCAACGTCCTGACTTTC. It codes for CASSYASAGANVLTF.

The genes are TRBV7-2 and TRBJ1-5, with a possible D match to TRBD1 (6 bases). V dropped 7 bases and J dropped 6 bases, with 13 bases sitting between them. The CDR3 is made up of 13 amino acids. From germline, CDR1 is SGHTA and CDR2 FQGNSA. CDR3: CASTEQGPQPQHF. The CDR3 DNA reads as TGTGCCAGCACCGAGCAGGGGCCTCAGCCCCAGCATTTT. The full variable domain, with the rest looked up from reference TRBV7-2 and TRBJ1-5, is GAGVSQSPSNKVTEKGKDVELRCDPISGHTALYWYRQSLGQGLEFLIYFQGNSAPDKSGLPSDRFSAERTGGSVSTLTIQRTQQEDSAVYLCASTEQGPQPQHFGDGTRLSIL.

J is TRBJ2-1 and V is TRBV13; D call uncertain. Germline V lookup: CDR1 PRHDT, CDR2 FYEKMQ (reference sequence). With 5 bases removed from V and 0 bases from J, the gap between germline ends came to 8 bases. CDR3 length equals 14 residues. The DNA for the CDR3 is TGTGCCAGCAGCCTCTCTATCTCCTACAATGAGCAGTTCTTC. The encoded protein is CASSLSISYNEQFF.

The V call is TRBV25-1, the J call TRBJ2-2; 9 nucleotides match TRBD1. The CDR3 sequence is 15 residues long. Germline trimming cut 2 bases from V and 6 bases from J; bases unmatched to any gene: 4. Germline V CDR1 and CDR2: MGHDK, SYGVNS. The CDR3 DNA follows: TGTGCCAGCAGTGAACCCGACAGGGGGGCCGGGGAGCTGTTTTTT. It codes for CASSEPDRGAGELFF.

This chain links TRBV20-1 with TRBJ2-7; maybe TRBD1 (5 bases). V was clipped by 0 bases and J by 11 bases, with 8 bases between them. Germline V gene sequence: CDR1 DFQATT, CDR2 SNEGSKA (reference sequence). This CDR3 has 10 amino acids. The chain's CDR3 is CSAREGREYF. CDR3 in DNA: TGCAGTGCTAGAGAGGGCAGGGAGTACTTC.